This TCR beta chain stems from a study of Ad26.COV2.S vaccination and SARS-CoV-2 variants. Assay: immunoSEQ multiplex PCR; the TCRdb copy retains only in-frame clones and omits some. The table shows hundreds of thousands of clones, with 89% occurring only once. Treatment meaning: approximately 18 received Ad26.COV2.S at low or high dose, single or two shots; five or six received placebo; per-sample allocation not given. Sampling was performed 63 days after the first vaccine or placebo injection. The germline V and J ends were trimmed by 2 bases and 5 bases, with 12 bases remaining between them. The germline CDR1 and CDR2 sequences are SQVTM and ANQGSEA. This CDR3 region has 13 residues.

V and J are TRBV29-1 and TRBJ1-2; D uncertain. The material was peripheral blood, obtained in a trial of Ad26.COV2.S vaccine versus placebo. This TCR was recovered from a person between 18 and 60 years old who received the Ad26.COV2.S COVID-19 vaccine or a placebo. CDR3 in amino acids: CSVEKGSIYGYTF. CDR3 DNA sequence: TGCAGCGTTGAAAAGGGAAGTATTTATGGCTACACCTTC.